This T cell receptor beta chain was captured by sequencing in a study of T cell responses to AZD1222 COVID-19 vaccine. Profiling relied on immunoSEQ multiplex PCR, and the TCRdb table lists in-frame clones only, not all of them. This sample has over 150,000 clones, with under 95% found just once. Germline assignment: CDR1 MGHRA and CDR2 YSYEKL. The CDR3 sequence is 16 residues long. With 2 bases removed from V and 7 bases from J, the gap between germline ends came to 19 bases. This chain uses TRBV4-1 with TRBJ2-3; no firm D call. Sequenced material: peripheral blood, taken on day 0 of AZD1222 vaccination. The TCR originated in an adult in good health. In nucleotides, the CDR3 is TGCGCCAGCAGCCAATCCCGGGCCCAGAGCCGAAATACGCAGTATTTT. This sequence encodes CASSQSRAQSRNTQYF.